This TCR beta chain came from a study of CD8 T cells in ankylosing spondylitis. Overall study findings and caveats: There was a TCR beta motif, made of 7 or 8 highly homologous variants, that appeared characteristic of ankylosing spondylitis blood. Disease-linked clones were reportedly significantly enriched in matched ankylosing spondylitis synovial fluid.

This CDR3 has 15 residues. CDR1 is MNHNS and CDR2 is SASEGT in the germline V gene. Trimming pared 6 bases from V and 7 bases from J, leaving 16 bases between. Notes on this clonotype: Its antigen remains unknown.

TCRdb recomputed calls from the 5' RACE reads with MiXCR, one row per CDR3 protein. Of about 540,000 distinct CDR3 sequences listed, approximately 11% were seen once; the top ten hold approximately 7%. Sequencing was carried out using blood, either unsorted or a sorted T cell fraction (not recorded which). This sequence joins TRBV6-1 and TRBJ1-6; perhaps TRBD1 as D (5 bases). This clonotype was sampled from a male donor with ankylosing spondylitis. The CDR3 DNA sequence: TGTGCCAGCAGAGGGTTGAGGGGACCGAATTCACCCCTCCACTTT. Protein: CASRGLRGPNSPLHF.